This T cell receptor (beta chain) derives from a study of beta chain features in type 1 diabetes. About the study: Cell yields, age and gender were similar between patients and healthy donors.

Study results and caveats: Here, the possible influence of HLA type (on TCRB rearrangement) remained unresolved. In every one of the four CD4+ subsets, TCRB CDR3s were moderately but significantly shorter in Type 1 diabetes patients. When cDNA is sequenced, cells with high TCR expression could be over-represented.

Trimming removed 0 bases from V and 3 bases from J, with 17 bases in between. CDR1 and CDR2 from the germline V gene are SQVTM and ANQGSEA. The CDR3 sequence is 16 residues long. The investigators reverse transcribed all of the isolated RNA, so they sequenced expressed TCRB transcripts. Here immunoSEQ multiplex PCR was the method, and the copy in TCRdb shows in-frame clones only, minus some. The table includes fewer than 300,000 clones, 20% detected once. Notes on this clone: As yet, its antigen is unknown.

The source of this sequence is a woman aged 40-49 years with type 1 diabetes. The rearrangement joins TRBV29-1 to TRBJ1-2, with TRBD1 as a possible D gene (6 bases). The sequenced sample consisted of naive CD4+ T cells from blood. The CDR3 nucleotides are TGCAGCGTTGAAGATCCCACCCGGGGGGCTGACTATGGCTACACCTTC. Translating it yields CSVEDPTRGADYGYTF.